This T cell receptor (beta chain) was sequenced for a study of cytomegalovirus exposure and HLA in healthy donors. Overall study results and limits: Serostatus for CMV was the only available immune exposure information. The CMV antigen specificity of three CMV-associated chains was confirmed through in vitro analysis.

This clone occurred a few times. What it recognizes is unknown. Other DNA sequences in this specimen translate into the identical CDR3. The PCR was carried out with 60 Vbeta primers and 13 Jbeta primers. TCRdb's copy holds only in-frame clones and misses some; the assay was immunoSEQ multiplex PCR. The repertoire holds roughly 140,000 clones, with less than 10% as singletons. The CDR3 covers 16 residues. The ends were cut back, 0 bases at V and 5 bases at J, with 17 bases in the middle. Germline values: CDR1 SGDLS, CDR2 YYNGEE. The origin of this receptor is a male donor in good health and CMV-seronegative. The chain is built from TRBV9 and TRBJ2-5, with D possibly matching TRBD2 (7 bases). The sequenced material came from PBMCs. CDR3 region: CASSVVGGGPGETQYF. CDR3 DNA sequence: TGTGCCAGCAGCGTAGTAGGGGGAGGGCCCGGGGAGACCCAGTACTTC.